This T cell receptor beta chain was observed in a study of control samples from healthy donors and cancer patients. The V segment lost 6 bases and the J segment 0 bases; nucleotides outside the gene matches: 4. This CDR3 spans 15 amino acids. Germline lookup yields CDR1 MGHRA and CDR2 YSYEKL. Using immunoSEQ multiplex PCR, the repertoire was profiled, and TCRdb retains in-frame clones only, with some absent. The profile shows about 61,000 clones, roughly 90% of them singletons. This sequence joins TRBV4-1 and TRBJ2-7; 11 bases are shared with TRBD2. The sequenced sample was PBMCs. This clonotype originated in a man between 60 and 70 years old with colorectal cancer. This chain's CDR3 is CASSQLAGVSYEQYF. CDR3 sequence (DNA): TGCGCCAGCAGTCAACTAGCGGGGGTCTCCTACGAGCAGTACTTC.